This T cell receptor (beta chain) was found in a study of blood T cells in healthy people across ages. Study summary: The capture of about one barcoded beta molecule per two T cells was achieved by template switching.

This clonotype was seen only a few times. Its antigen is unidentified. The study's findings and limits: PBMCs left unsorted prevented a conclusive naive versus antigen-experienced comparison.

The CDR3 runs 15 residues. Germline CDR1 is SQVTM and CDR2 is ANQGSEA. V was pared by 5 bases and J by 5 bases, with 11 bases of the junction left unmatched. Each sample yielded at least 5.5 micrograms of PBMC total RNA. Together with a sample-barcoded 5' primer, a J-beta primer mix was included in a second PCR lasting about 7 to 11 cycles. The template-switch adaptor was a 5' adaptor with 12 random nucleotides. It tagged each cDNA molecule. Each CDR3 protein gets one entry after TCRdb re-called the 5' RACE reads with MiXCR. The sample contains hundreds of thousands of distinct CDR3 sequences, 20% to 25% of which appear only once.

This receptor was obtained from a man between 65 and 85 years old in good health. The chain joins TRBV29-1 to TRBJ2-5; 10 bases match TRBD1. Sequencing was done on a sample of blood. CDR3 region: CSVTTGTGVGETQYF. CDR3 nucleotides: TGCAGCGTTACCACCGGGACAGGGGTGGGGGAGACCCAGTACTTC.